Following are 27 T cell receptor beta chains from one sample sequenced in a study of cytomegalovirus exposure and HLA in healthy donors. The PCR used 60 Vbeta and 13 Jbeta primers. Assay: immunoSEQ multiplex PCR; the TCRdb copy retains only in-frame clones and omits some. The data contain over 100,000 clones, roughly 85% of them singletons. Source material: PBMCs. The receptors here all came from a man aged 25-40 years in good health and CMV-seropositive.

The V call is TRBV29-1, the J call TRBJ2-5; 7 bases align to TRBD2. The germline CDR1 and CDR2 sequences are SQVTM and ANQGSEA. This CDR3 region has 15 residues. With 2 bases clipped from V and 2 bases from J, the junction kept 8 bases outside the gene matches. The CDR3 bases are TGCAGCGTTGAAACCCCCGGGACTACACAAGAGACCCAGTACTTC. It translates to CSVETPGTTQETQYF. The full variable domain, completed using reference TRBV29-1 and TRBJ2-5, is SAVISQKPSRDICQRGTSLTIQCQVDSQVTMMFWYRQQPGQSLTLIATANQGSEATYESGFVIDKFPISRPNLTFSTLTVSNMSPEDSSIYLCSVETPGTTQETQYFGPGTRLLVL.

CDR3 region: CASREEDPYTGELFF. CDR3 coding DNA: TGCGCCAGCAGGGAAGAGGATCCCTACACCGGGGAGCTGTTTTTT. The chain joins TRBV5-1 to TRBJ2-2; the D is unclear. The CDR3 contains 15 residues. Trimming left V 5 bases short and J 3 bases short, with 14 bases between. The germline gives CDR1 SGHRS, CDR2 YFSETQ.

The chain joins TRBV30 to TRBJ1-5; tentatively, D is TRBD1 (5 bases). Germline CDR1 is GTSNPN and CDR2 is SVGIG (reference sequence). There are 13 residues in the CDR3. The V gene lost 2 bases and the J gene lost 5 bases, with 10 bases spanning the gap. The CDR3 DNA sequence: TGTGCCTGGAGTACTCCAGGGTATCAGCCCCAGCATTTT. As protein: CAWSTPGYQPQHF.

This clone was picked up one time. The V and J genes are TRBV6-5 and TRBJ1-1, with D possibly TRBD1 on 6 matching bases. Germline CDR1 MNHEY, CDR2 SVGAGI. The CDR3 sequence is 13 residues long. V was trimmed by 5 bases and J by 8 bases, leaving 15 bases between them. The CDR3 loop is CASSGAAGTEAFF. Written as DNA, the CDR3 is TGTGCCAGCAGTGGGGCGGCCGGGACAGAAGCTTTCTTT.

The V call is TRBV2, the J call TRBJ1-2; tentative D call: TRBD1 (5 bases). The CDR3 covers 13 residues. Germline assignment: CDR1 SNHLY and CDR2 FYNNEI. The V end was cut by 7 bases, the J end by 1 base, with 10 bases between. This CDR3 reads CASNPTVNYGYTF. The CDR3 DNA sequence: TGTGCCAGCAATCCGACAGTTAACTATGGCTACACCTTC.

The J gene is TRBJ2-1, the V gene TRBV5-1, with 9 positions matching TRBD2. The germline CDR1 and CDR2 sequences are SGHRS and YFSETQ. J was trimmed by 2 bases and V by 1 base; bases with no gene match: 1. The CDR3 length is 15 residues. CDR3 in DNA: TGCGCCAGCAGCTTGACTAGCGGGCCCTACAATGAGCAGTTCTTC. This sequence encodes CASSLTSGPYNEQFF. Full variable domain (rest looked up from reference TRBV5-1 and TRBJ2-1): KAGVTQTPRYLIKTRGQQVTLSCSPISGHRSVSWYQQTPGQGLQFLFEYFSETQRNKGNFPGRFSGRQFSNSRSEMNVSTLELGDSALYLCASSLTSGPYNEQFFGPGTRLTVL.

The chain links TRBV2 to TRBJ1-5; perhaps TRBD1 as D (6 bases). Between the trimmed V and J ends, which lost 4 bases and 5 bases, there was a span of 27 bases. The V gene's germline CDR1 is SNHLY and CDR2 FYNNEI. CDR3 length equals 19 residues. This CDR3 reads CASSGPDLDSYPPHQPQHF. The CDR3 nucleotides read TGTGCCAGCAGTGGGCCGGACTTGGACAGCTATCCCCCCCATCAGCCCCAGCATTTT. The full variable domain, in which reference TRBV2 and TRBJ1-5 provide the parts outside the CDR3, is EPEVTQTPSHQVTQMGQEVILRCVPISNHLYFYWYRQILGQKVEFLVSFYNNEISEKSEIFDDQFSVERPDGSNFTLKIRSTKLEDSAMYFCASSGPDLDSYPPHQPQHFGDGTRLSIL.

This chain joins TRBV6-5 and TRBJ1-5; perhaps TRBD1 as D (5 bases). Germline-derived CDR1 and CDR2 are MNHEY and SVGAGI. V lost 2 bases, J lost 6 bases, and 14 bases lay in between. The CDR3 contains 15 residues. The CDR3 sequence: CASSYGWGVGQPQHF. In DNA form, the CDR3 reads TGTGCCAGCAGTTACGGATGGGGCGTGGGTCAGCCCCAGCATTTT.

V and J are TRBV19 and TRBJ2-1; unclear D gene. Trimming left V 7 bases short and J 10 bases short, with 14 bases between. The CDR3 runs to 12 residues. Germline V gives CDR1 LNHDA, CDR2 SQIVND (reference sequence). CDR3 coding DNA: TGTGCCAGTACGTCCCAATTTGGCGAGCAGTTCTTC. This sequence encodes CASTSQFGEQFF.

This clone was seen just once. CDR3 residues: CASSVGAIGNTIYF. The CDR3 DNA reads as TGTGCCAGCAGCGTAGGAGCAATTGGAAACACCATATATTTT. The rearrangement links TRBV9 to TRBJ1-3; D gene uncertain. V dropped 0 bases and J dropped 3 bases, with 7 bases sitting between them. This CDR3 comprises 14 residues. Germline assignment: CDR1 SGDLS and CDR2 YYNGEE. Variable domain in full (rest from reference TRBV9 and TRBJ1-3): DSGVTQTPKHLITATGQRVTLRCSPRSGDLSVYWYQQSLDQGLQFLIQYYNGEERAKGNILERFSAQQFPDLHSELNLSSLELGDSALYFCASSVGAIGNTIYFGEGSWLTVV.

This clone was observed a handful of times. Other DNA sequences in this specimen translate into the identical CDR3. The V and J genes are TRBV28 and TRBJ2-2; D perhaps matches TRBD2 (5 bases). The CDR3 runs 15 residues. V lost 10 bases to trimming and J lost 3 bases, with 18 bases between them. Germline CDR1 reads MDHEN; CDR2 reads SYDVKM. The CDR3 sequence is CATDRRVRDTGELFF. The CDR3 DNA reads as TGTGCCACCGATAGGAGAGTGAGGGACACCGGGGAGCTGTTTTTT.

The CDR3 DNA reads TGTGCCAGCAGCGCCGGGACACGGCCTAACTATGGCTACACCTTC. Its protein is CASSAGTRPNYGYTF. The chain joins TRBV7-6 to TRBJ1-2; D might be TRBD1 (6 bases). Trimming removed 5 bases at V and 0 bases at J, with 13 bases between. Per the germline V gene, CDR1 is SGHVS and CDR2 is FNYEAQ. The CDR3 runs 15 residues.

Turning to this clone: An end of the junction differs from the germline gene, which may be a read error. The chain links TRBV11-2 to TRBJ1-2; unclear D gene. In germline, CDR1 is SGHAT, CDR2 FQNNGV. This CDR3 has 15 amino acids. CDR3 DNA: TGTGCCGGCAGCTTAGATGAATTCAGTGGCTATGGCTACACCTTC. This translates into CAGSLDEFSGYGYTF. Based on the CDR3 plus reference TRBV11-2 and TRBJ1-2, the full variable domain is EAGVAQSPRYKIIEKRQSVAFWCNPISGHATLYWYQQILGQGPKLLIQFQNNGVVDDSQLPKDRFSAERLKGVDSTLKIQPAKLEDSAVYLCAGSLDEFSGYGYTFGSGTRLTVV.

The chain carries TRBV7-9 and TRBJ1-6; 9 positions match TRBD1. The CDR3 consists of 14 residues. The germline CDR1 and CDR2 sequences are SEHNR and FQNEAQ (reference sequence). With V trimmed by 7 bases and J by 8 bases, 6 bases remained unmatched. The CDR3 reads CASIQTGGDSPLHF. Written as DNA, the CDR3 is TGTGCCAGCATCCAAACAGGGGGCGATTCACCCCTCCACTTT.

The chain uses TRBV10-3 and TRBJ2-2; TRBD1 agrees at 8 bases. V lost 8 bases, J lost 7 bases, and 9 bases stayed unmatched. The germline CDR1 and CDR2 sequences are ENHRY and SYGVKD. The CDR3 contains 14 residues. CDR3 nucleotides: TGTGCCATCCTCACCGGGACAGGTGTCGGGGAGCTGTTTTTT. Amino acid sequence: CAILTGTGVGELFF.

Here the CDR3 reads CASSEFYPGFF. CDR3 DNA: TGTGCCAGCAGTGAATTTTACCCGGGGTTCTTT. J is TRBJ1-1 and V is TRBV2; D not certain. Germline assignment: CDR1 SNHLY and CDR2 FYNNEI. Trimming pared 2 bases from V and 14 bases from J, leaving 12 bases between. CDR3 length: 11 residues.

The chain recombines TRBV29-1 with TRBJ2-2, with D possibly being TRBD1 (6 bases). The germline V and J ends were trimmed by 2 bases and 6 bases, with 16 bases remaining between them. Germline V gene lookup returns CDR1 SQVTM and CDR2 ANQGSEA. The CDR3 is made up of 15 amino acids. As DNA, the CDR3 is TGCAGCGTTGAACGGGCGGACAGACGGGCCGGGGAGCTGTTTTTT. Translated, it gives CSVERADRRAGELFF.

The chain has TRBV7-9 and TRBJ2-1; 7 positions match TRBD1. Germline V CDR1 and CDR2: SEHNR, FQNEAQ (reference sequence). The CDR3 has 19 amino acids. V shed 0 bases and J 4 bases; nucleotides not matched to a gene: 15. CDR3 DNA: TGTGCCAGCAGCTTAGCGACAGGGATCGGTACCAGCGGATACAATGAGCAGTTCTTC. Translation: CASSLATGIGTSGYNEQFF.

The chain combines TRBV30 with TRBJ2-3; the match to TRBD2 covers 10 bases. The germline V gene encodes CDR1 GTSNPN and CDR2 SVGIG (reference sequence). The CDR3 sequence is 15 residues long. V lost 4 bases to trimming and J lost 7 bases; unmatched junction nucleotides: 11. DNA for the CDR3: TGTGCCTGGACCCTTGGGGCTAGCGGGAGCAATACGCAGTATTTT. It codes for CAWTLGASGSNTQYF.

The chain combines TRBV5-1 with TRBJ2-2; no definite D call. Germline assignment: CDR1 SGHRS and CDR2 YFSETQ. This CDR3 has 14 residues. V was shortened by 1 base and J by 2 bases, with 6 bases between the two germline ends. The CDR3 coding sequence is TGCGCCAGCAGCTTGTACAGTAACACCGGGGAGCTGTTTTTT. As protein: CASSLYSNTGELFF.

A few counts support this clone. CDR3 nucleotides: TGTGCCAGCAGTGTGACACTTTACAATGAGCAGTTCTTC. Residues: CASSVTLYNEQFF. The chain carries TRBV28 and TRBJ2-1; D is undetermined. CDR3 length: 13 residues. Germline CDR1 MDHEN, CDR2 SYDVKM. Trimming left V 5 bases short and J 4 bases short, with 9 bases between.

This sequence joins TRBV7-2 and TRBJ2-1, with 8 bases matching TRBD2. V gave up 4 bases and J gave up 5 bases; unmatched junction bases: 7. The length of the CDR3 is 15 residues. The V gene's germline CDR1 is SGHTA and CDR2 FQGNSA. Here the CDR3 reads CASSSSGGGDNEQFF. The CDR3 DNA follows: TGTGCCAGCAGCTCCAGCGGGGGCGGGGACAATGAGCAGTTCTTC. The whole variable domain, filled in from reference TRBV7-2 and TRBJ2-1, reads GAGVSQSPSNKVTEKGKDVELRCDPISGHTALYWYRQSLGQGLEFLIYFQGNSAPDKSGLPSDRFSAERTGGSVSTLTIQRTQQEDSAVYLCASSSSGGGDNEQFFGPGTRLTVL.

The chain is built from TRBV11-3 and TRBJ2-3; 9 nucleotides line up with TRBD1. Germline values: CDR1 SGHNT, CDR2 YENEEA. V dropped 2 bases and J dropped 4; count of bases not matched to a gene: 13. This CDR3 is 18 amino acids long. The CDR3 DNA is TGTGCCAGCAGCTTATACCGTCGGAACAGGGGGCCTTCAGATACGCAGTATTTT. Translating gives CASSLYRRNRGPSDTQYF.

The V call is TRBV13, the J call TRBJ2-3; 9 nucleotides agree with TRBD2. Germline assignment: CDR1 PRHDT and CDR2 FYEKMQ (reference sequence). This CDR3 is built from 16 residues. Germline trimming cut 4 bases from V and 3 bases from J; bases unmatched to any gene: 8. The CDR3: CASSSLRSGGTDTQYF. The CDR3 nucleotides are TGTGCCAGCAGCTCCCTCAGAAGCGGGGGGACAGATACGCAGTATTTT.

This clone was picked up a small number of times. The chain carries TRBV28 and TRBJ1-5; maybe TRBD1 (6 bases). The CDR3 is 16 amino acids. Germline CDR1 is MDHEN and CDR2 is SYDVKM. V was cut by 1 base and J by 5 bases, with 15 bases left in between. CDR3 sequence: CASSLYGRGRHQPQHF. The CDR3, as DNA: TGTGCCAGCAGTTTATACGGCAGGGGCCGGCATCAGCCCCAGCATTTT.

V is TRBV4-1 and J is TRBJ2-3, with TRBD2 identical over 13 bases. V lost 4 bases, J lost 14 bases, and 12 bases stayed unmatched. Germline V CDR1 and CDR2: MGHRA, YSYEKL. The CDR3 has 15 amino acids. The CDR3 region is CASSPGTSGDSSWYF. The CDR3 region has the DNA TGCGCCAGCAGCCCCGGGACTAGCGGGGATTCTTCCTGGTATTTT.

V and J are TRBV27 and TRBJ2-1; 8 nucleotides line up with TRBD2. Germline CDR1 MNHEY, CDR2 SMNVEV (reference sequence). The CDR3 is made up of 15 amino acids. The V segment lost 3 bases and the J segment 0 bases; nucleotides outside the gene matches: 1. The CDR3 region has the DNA TGTGCCAGCAGTTTGCGGGGGGCCTCCTACAATGAGCAGTTCTTC. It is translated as CASSLRGASYNEQFF.